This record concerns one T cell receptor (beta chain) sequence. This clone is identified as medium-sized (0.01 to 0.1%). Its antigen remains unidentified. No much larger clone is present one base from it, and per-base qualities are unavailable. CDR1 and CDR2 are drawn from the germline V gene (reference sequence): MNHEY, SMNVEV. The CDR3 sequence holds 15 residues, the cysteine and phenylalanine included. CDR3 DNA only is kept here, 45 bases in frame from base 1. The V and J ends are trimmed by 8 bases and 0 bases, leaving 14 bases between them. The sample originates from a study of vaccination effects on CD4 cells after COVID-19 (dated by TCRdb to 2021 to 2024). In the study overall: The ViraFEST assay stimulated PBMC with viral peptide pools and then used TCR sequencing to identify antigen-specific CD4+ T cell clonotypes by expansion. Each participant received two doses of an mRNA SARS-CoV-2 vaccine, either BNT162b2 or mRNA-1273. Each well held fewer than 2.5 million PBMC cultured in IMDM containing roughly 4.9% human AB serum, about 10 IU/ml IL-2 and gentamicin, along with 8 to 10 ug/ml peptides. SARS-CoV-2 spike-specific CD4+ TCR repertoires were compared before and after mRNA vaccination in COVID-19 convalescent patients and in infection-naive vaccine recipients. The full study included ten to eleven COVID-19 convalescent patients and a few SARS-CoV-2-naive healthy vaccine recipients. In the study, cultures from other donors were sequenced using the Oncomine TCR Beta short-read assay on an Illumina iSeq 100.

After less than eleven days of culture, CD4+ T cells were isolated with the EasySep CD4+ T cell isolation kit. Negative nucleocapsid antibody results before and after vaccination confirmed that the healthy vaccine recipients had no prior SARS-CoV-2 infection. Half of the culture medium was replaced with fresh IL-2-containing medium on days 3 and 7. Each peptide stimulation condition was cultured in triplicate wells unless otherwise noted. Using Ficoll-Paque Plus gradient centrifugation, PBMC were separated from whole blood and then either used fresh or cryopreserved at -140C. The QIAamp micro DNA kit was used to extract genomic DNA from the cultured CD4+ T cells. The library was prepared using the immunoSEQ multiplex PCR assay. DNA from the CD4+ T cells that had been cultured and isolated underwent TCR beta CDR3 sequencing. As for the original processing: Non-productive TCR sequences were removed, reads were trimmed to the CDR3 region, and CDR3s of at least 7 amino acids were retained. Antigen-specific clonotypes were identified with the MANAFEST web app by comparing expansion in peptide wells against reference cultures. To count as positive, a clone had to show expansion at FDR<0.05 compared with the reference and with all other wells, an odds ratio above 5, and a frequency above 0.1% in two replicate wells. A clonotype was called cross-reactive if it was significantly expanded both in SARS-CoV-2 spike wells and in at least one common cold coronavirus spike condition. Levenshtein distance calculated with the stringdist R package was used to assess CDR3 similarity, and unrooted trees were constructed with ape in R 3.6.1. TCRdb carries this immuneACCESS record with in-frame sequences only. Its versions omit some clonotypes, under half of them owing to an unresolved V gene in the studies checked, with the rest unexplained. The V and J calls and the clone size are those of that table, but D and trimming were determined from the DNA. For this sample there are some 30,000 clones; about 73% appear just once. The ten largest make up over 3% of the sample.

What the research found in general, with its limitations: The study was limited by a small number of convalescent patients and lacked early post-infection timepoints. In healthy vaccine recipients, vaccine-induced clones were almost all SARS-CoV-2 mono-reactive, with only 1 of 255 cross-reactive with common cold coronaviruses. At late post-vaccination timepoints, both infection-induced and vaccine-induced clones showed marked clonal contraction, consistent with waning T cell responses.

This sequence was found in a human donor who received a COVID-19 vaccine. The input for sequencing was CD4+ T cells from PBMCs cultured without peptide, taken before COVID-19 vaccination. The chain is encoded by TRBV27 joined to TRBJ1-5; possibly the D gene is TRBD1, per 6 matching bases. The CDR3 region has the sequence CASQSGQTSNQPQHF. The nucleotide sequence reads TGTGCCAGCCAATCGGGACAAACTAGCAATCAGCCCCAGCATTTT.